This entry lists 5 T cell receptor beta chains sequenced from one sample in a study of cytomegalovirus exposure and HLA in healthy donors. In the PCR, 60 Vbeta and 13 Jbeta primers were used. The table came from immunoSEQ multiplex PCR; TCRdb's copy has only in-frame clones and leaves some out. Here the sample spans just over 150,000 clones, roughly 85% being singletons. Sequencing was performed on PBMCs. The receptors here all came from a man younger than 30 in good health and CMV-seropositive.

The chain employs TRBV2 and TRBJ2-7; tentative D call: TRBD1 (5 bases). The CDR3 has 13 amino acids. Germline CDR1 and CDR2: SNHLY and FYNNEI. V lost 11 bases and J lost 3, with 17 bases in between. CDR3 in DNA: TGTGCCGCCAAGGAAACAGGTCGCTACGAGCAGTACTTC. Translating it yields CAAKETGRYEQYF.

The CDR3 loop reads CASSQSQGARGYTF. The DNA for the CDR3 is TGCGCCAGCAGCCAATCACAGGGGGCGCGTGGCTACACCTTC. This chain links TRBV4-1 with TRBJ1-2; 9 nucleotides line up with TRBD1. CDR1 is MGHRA and CDR2 is YSYEKL in the germline V gene. The CDR3 is 14 amino acids. V was pared by 2 bases and J by 7 bases, with 5 bases of the junction left unmatched.

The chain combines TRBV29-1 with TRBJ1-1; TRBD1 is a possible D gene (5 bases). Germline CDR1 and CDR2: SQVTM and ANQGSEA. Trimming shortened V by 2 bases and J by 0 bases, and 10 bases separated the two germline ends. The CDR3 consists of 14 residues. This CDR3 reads CSVEISRVNTEAFF. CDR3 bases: TGCAGCGTTGAAATTTCCAGGGTGAACACTGAAGCTTTCTTT.

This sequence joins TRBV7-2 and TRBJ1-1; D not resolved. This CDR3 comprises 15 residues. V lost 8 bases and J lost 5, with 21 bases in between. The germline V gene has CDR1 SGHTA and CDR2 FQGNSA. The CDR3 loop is CASRERARIKTEAFF. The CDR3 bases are TGTGCCAGCCGGGAGAGGGCCAGAATTAAGACTGAAGCTTTCTTT. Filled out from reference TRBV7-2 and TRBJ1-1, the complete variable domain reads GAGVSQSPSNKVTEKGKDVELRCDPISGHTALYWYRQSLGQGLEFLIYFQGNSAPDKSGLPSDRFSAERTGGSVSTLTIQRTQQEDSAVYLCASRERARIKTEAFFGQGTRLTVV.

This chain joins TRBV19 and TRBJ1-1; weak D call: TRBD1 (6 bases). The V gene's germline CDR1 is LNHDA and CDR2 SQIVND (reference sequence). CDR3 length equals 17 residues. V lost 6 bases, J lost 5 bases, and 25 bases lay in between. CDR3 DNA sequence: TGTGCCAGTAGCCTTCTCCCCGTGGGGGCAGGGAGAACTGAAGCTTTCTTT. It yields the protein CASSLLPVGAGRTEAFF.